This T cell receptor (beta chain) was documented in a study of blood T cell repertoires in COVID-19. V shed 6 bases, J shed 2 bases, and the junction held 4 bases outside the gene matches. Germline-derived CDR1 and CDR2 are MDHEN and SYDVKM. The CDR3 extends over 15 amino acids. Profiling relied on immunoSEQ multiplex PCR, and the TCRdb table lists in-frame clones only, not all of them. The table has more than 200,000 clones, approximately 90% seen once; the top ten hold approximately 6%. The sequence came from a woman in her twenties or thirties with COVID-19, enrolled during active disease. This rearrangement joins TRBV28 to TRBJ1-3; TRBD1 aligns across 10 bases. Sequencing input: peripheral blood. The CDR3 DNA reads as TGTGCCAGCAGGGAAGGGACAGGGGCTGGAAACACCATATATTTT. Translated: CASREGTGAGNTIYF.